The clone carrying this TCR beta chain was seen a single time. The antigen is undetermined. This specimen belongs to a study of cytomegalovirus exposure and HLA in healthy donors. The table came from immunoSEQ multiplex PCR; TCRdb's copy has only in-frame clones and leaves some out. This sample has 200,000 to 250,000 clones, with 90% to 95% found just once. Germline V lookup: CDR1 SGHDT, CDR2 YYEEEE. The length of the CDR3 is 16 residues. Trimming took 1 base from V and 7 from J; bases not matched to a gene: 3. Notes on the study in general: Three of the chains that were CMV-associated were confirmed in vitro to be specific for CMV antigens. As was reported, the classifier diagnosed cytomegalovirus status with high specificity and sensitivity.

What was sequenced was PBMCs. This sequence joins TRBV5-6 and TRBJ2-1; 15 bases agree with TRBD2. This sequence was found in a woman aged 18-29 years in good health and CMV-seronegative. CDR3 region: CASSLRTSGRANEQFF. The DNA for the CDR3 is TGTGCCAGCAGCTTGAGGACTAGCGGGAGGGCGAATGAGCAGTTCTTC. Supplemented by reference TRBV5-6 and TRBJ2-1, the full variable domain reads DAGVTQSPTHLIKTRGQQVTLRCSPKSGHDTVSWYQQALGQGPQFIFQYYEEEERQRGNFPDRFSGHQFPNYSSELNVNALLLGDSALYLCASSLRTSGRANEQFFGPGTRLTVL.